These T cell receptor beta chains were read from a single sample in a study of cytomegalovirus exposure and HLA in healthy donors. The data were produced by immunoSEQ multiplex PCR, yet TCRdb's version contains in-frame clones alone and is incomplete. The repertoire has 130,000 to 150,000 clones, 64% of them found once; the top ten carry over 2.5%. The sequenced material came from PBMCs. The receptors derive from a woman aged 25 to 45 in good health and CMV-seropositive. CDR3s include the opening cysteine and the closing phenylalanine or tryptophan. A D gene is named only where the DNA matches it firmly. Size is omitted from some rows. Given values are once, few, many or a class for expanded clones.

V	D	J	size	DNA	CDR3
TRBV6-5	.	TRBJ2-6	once	TGTGCCAGCACCACGGCGGGTAGCGGGGCCAACGTCCTGACTTTC	CASTTAGSGANVLTF
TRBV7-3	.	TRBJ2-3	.	TGTGCCAGCAGCATTTCCGGGAGTCCCAATACGCAGTATTTT	CASSISGSPNTQYF
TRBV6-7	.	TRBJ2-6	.	TGTGCCAGCAGTTACGTCGGGAAGGGGGATTCTGGGGCCAACGTCCTGACTTTC	CASSYVGKGDSGANVLTF
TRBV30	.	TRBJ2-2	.	TGTGCCTGGGCAGACAAGAACACCGGGGAGCTGTTTTTT	CAWADKNTGELFF
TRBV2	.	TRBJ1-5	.	TGTGCCAGCAGTGAAGGGGGGTTCTATACAGGGCGCAATCAGCCCCAGCATTTT	CASSEGGFYTGRNQPQHF
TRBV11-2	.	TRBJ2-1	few	TGTGCCAGCCGCAGGAGGGCCACTTACAATGAGCAGTTCTTC	CASRRRATYNEQFF
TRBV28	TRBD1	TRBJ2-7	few	TGTGCCAGCAGTTTATTAATGGGACAGGCCTACGAGCAGTACTTC	CASSLLMGQAYEQYF
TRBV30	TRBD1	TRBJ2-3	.	TGTGCCTGGAGTGTCCAGGGGGTGGCCACAGATACGCAGTATTTT	CAWSVQGVATDTQYF
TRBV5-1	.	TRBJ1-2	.	TGCGCCAGCAGTGGGTCGGGCGGGACTAACTATGGCTACACCTTC	CASSGSGGTNYGYTF
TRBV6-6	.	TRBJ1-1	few	TGTGCCAGCAGTTACGCCCTGGAAGCGCGGACTGAAGCTTTCTTT	CASSYALEARTEAFF
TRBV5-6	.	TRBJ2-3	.	TGTGCCAGCAGCTCCTACAGAGATACGCAGTATTTT	CASSSYRDTQYF
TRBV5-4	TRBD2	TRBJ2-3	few	TGTGCCAGCGCCCGGATGGGTAGACTAGCGGGAGGGGCAGATACGCAGTATTTT	CASARMGRLAGGADTQYF
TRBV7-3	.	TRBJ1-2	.	TGTGCCAGCAGCTCGCAATCGTCCGGGGACTATGGCTACACCTTC	CASSSQSSGDYGYTF
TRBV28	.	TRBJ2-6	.	TGTGCCAGCAGTTCAGAAGCTGGGGCCAACGTCCTGACTTTC	CASSSEAGANVLTF
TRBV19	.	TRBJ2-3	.	TGTGCCAGTAGTATAGACCAAGATACGCAGTATTTT	CASSIDQDTQYF
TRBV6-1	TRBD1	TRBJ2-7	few	TGTGCCAGCAGTGAAGCCCCGGGACAGGGCTACGAGCAGTACTTC	CASSEAPGQGYEQYF
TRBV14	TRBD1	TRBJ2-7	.	TGTGCCAGCAGCCAAGACCCGACAGGGACCGAGCAGTACTTC	CASSQDPTGTEQYF
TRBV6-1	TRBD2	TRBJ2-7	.	TGTGCCAGCAGTGGCTACGGGACTAGCGGTTCCTACGAGCAGTACTTC	CASSGYGTSGSYEQYF
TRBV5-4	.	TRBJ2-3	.	TGTGCCAGCAGATTAGGGGCCGTCACAGATACGCAGTATTTT	CASRLGAVTDTQYF
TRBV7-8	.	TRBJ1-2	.	TGTGCCAGCAGCCCAACGCCAGGGCGAGGCTATGGCTACACCTTC	CASSPTPGRGYGYTF
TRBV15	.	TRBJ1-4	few	TGTGCCACCAGCAGGCGGAGCGAAAAACTGTTTTTT	CATSRRSEKLFF
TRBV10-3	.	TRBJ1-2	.	TGTGCCATCTTAAGGCGGGGCCGGCCGACCCGGGCCCCCACCCTACGTGGCTACACCTTC	CAILRRGRPTRAPTLRGYTF
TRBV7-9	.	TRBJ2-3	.	TGTGCCAGCAGCCCAGGTCCCGGGAATACGCAGTATTTT	CASSPGPGNTQYF
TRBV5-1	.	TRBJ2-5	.	TGCGCCAGCAGCATCCTCGGGGAGACCCAGTACTTC	CASSILGETQYF
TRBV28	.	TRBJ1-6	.	TGTGCCAGCAGTCCCCTAACAGCTAATTCACCCCTCCACTTT	CASSPLTANSPLHF
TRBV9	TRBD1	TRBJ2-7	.	TGTGCCAGCAGCGCTGACAGGGGCCCCTCCTACGAGCAGTACTTC	CASSADRGPSYEQYF
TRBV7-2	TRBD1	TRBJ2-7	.	TGTGCCAGCAGCTTAACCCCGGGACAGAACTACGAGCAGTACTTC	CASSLTPGQNYEQYF
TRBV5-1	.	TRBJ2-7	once	TGCGCCAGCAGCTTTGCGTCAGGGACCTACGAGCAGTACTTC	CASSFASGTYEQYF
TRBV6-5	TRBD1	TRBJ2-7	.	TGTGCCAGCAGTTACGGGACAGGAAACTACGAGCAGTACTTC	CASSYGTGNYEQYF
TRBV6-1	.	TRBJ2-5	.	TGTGCCAGCAGTGAAGCGGCCGTTCCTGGGGCTACGGTACAAGAGACCCAGTACTTC	CASSEAAVPGATVQETQYF
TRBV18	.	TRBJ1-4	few	TGTGCCAGCTCACGGGACTTGCTTAATGAAAAACTGTTTTTT	CASSRDLLNEKLFF
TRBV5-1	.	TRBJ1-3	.	TGCGCCAGCAGGGGCGGAAACACCATATATTTT	CASRGGNTIYF
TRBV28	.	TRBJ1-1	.	TGTGCCAGCATTAGACGGGGTGAAGCTTTCTTT	CASIRRGEAFF
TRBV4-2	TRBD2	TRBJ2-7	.	TGTGCCAGCAGCCAAGGGACACTAGCGGAAACCTACGAGCAGTACTTC	CASSQGTLAETYEQYF
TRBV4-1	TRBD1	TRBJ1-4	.	TGCGCCAGCAGCCAAAGGGACAGACAGAACCCAAATGAAAAACTGTTTTTT	CASSQRDRQNPNEKLFF
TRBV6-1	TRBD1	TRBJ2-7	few	TGTGCCAGCTCGACAGGGGGCCTCTACGAGCAGTACTTC	CASSTGGLYEQYF
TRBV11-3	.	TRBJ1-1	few	TGTGCCAGCAGCTTAGTCTCTCAGGGCTTAACTGAAGCTTTCTTT	CASSLVSQGLTEAFF
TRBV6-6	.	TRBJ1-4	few	TGTGCCAGCTCGCAGGTCACTGAAAAACTGTTTTTT	CASSQVTEKLFF
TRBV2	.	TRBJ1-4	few	TGTGCCAGCAGAGTAACTGGGGGGAAACTGTTTTTT	CASRVTGGKLFF
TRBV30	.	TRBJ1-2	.	TGTGCCTGGAGTGTATCGACGAGACCCGAACCTTGGACGGACTTGGGGGGCTACACCTTC	CAWSVSTRPEPWTDLGGYTF
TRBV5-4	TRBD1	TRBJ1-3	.	TGTGCCAGCAGCTTGGGAGTAGGGGGCGAGGACACCATATATTTT	CASSLGVGGEDTIYF
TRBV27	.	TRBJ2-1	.	TGTGCCAGCAGGGCAGGGCTCGGTGAGCAGTTCTTC	CASRAGLGEQFF
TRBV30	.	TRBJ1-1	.	TGTGCCTGGAGTGGACAATCGAACACTGAAGCTTTCTTT	CAWSGQSNTEAFF
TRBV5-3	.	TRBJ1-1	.	TGTGCCAGCCTGGAAACGAGTGACGGAGAGAACACTGAAGCTTTCTTT	CASLETSDGENTEAFF
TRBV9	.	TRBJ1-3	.	TGTGCCAGCAGCGTAGTCGAGGCTGGAAACACCATATATTTT	CASSVVEAGNTIYF
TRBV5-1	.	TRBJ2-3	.	TGCGCCAGCAGCCCAGGATGGGACTTCCAGGCAGATACGCAGTATTTT	CASSPGWDFQADTQYF
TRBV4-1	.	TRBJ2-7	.	TGCGCCAGCAGCCAAGATATTCCCCAAAAGACGGAGATCGCCTACGAGCAGTACTTC	CASSQDIPQKTEIAYEQYF
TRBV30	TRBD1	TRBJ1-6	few	TGTGCCGGTCCAGGACAGGGGAATTCACCCCTCCACTTT	CAGPGQGNSPLHF
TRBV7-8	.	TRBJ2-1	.	TGTGCCAGCAGCACGGGCCAACTAGCATCCTACAATGAGCAGTTCTTC	CASSTGQLASYNEQFF
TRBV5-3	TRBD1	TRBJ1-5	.	TGTGCCAGAAGCTTGGTTACAACAGGGGATCAGCCCCAGCATTTT	CARSLVTTGDQPQHF
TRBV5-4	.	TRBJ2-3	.	TGTGCCAGCAGCTTCCCTCTCTCAGATACGCAGTATTTT	CASSFPLSDTQYF
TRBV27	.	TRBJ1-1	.	TGTGCCAGCAGTTTAAAGAGGACAGACCTTGCTTTCTTT	CASSLKRTDLAFF
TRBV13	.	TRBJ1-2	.	TGTGCCAGCAGATCAGGGTTCGACTATGGCTACACCTTC	CASRSGFDYGYTF